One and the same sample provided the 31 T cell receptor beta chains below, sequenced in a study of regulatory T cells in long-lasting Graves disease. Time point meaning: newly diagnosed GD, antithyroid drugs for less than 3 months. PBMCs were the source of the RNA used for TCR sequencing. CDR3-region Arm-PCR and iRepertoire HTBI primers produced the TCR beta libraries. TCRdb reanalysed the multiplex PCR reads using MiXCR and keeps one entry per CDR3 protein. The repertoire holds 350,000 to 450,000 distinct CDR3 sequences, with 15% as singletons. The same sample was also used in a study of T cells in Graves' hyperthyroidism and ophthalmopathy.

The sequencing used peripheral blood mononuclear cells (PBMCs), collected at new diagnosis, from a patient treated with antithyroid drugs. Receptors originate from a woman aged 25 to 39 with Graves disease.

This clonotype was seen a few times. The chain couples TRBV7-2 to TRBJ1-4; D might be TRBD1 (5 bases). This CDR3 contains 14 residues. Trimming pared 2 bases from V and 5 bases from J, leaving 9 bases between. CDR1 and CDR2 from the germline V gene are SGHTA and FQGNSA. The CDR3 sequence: CASSLSGANEKLFF. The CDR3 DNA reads TGTGCCAGCAGCTTATCTGGGGCAAATGAAAAACTGTTTTTT.

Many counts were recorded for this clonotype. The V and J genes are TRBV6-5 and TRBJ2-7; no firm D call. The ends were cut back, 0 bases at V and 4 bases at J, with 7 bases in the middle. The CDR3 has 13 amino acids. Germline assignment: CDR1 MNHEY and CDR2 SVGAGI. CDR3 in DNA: TGTGCCAGCAGTTACTCGAAGGATTACGAGCAGTACTTC. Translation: CASSYSKDYEQYF.

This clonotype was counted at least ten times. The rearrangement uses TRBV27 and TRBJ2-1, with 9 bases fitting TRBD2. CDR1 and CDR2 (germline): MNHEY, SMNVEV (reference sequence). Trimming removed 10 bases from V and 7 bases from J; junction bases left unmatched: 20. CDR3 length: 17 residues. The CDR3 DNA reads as TGTGCCACTTCTTTCCAGGGGAGTAGCGGGAGAAGGAATGAGCAGTTCTTC. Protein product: CATSFQGSSGRRNEQFF.

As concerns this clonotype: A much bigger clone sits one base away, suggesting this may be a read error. Here the CDR3 reads CASSTTGTVSPDTQYF. CDR3 bases: TGTGCCAGCAGCACCACCGGGACAGTCAGCCCAGATACGCAGTATTTT. The rearrangement uses TRBV9 and TRBJ2-3, with 7 bases that match TRBD1. Unmatched junction bases numbered 12, after V lost 4 bases and J lost 4 bases. This CDR3 is built from 16 residues. Germline V CDR1 and CDR2: SGDLS, YYNGEE.

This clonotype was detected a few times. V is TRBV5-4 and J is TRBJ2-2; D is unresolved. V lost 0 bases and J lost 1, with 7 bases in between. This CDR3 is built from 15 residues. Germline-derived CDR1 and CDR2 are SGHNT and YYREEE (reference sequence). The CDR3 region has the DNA TGTGCCAGCAGCTTGGACGGAAAGAACACCGGGGAGCTGTTTTTT. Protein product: CASSLDGKNTGELFF.

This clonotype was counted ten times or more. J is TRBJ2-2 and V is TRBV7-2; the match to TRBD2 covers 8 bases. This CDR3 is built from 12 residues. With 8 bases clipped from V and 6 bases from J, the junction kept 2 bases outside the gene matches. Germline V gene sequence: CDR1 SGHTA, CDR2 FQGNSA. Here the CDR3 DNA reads TGTGCCAGCGGACTAGCTGCCGGGGAGCTGTTTTTT. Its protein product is CASGLAAGELFF.

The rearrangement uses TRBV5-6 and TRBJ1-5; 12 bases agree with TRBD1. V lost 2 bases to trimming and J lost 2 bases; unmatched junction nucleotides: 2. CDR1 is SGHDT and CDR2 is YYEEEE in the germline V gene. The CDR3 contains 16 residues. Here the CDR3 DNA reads TGTGCCAGCAGCTTTGGGACAGGGGGCCGCAATCAGCCCCAGCATTTT. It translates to CASSFGTGGRNQPQHF.

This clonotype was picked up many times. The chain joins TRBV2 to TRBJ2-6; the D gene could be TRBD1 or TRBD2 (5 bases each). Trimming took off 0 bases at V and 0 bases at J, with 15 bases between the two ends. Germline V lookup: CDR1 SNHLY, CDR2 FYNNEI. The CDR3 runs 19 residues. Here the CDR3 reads CASSEAGRGASSGANVLTF. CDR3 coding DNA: TGTGCCAGCAGTGAAGCGGGCAGAGGGGCGAGCTCTGGGGCCAACGTCCTGACTTTC.

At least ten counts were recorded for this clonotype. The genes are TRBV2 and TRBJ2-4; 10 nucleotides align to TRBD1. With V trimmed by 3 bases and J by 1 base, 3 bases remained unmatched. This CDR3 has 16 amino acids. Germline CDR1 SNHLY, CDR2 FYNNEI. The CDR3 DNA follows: TGTGCCAGCAGTGAGACAGGGGGCATGGCCAAAAACATTCAGTACTTC. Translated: CASSETGGMAKNIQYF.

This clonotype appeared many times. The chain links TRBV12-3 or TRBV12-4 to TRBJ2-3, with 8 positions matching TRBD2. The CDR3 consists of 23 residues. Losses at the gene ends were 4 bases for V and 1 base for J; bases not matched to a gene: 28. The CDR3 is CASSSPWQVDLAGSFSGTDTQYF. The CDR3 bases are TGTGCCAGCAGTTCCCCGTGGCAGGTTGATCTAGCGGGCAGCTTCTCTGGCACAGATACGCAGTATTTT.

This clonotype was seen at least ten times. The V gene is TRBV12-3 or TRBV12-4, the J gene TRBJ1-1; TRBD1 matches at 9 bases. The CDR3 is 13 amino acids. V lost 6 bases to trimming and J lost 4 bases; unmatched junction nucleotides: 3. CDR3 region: CASSLGQGTEAFF. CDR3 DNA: TGTGCCAGCAGCCTGGGACAGGGCACTGAAGCTTTCTTT.

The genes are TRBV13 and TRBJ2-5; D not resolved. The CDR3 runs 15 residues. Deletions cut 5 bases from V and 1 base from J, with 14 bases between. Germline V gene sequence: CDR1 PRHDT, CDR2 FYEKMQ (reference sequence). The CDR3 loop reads CASSGRAATQETQYF. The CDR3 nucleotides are TGTGCCAGCAGCGGAAGGGCGGCAACCCAAGAGACCCAGTACTTC.

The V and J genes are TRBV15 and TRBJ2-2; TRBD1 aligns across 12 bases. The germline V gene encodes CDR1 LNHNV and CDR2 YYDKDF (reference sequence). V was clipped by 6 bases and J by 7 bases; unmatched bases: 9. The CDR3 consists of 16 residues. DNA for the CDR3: TGTGCCACCAGTACCCCGGGACAGGGGGCCGACGGGGAGCTGTTTTTT. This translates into CATSTPGQGADGELFF.

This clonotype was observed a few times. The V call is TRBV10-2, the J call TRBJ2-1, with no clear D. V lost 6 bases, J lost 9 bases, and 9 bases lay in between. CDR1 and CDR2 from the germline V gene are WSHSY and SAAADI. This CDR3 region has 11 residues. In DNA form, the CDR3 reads TGCGCCAGCAGGGGTGTGGGTGAGCAGTTCTTC. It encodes CASRGVGEQFF.

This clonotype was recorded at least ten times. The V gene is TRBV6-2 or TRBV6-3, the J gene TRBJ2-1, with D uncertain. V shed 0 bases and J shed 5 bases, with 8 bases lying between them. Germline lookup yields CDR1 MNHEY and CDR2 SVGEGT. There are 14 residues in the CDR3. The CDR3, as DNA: TGTGCCAGCAGTTACTCAGGCTCTCACAATGAGCAGTTCTTC. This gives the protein CASSYSGSHNEQFF.

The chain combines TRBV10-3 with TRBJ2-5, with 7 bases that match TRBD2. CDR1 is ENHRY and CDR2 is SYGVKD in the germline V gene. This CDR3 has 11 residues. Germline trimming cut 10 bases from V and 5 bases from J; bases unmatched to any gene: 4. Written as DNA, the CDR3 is TGTGCCACACGGGAGGACGAGACCCAGTACTTC. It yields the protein CATREDETQYF.

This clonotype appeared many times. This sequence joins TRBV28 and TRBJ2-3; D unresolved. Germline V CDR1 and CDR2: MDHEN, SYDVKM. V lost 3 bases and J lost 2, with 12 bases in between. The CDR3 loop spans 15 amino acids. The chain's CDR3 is CASSFGSTITDTQYF. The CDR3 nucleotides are TGTGCCAGCAGTTTTGGGTCTACAATCACAGATACGCAGTATTTT.

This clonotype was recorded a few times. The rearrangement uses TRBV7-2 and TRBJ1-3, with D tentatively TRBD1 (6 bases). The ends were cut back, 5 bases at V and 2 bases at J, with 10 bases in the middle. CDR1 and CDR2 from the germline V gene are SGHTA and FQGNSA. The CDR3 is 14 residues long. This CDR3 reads CASSTQGTGNTIYF. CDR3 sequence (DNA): TGTGCCAGCAGCACACAGGGAACTGGAAACACCATATATTTT.

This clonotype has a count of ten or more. For the CDR3, the DNA is TGTGCCTGGAGTTCTAACTACGAGCAGTACTTC. Translated, it gives CAWSSNYEQYF. The chain is built from TRBV30 and TRBJ2-7; D unclear. The germline gives CDR1 GTSNPN, CDR2 SVGIG (reference sequence). Trimming left V 2 bases short and J 3 bases short, with 5 bases between. CDR3 length: 11 residues.

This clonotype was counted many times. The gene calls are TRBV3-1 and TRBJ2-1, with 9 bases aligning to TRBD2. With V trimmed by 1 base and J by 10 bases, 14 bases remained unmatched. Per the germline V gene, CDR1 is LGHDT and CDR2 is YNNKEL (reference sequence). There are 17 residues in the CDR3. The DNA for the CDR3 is TGTGCCAGCAGCCAAGCCCTCCAGCGGGAGGTTCCTCCGGAGCAGTTCTTC. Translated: CASSQALQREVPPEQFF.

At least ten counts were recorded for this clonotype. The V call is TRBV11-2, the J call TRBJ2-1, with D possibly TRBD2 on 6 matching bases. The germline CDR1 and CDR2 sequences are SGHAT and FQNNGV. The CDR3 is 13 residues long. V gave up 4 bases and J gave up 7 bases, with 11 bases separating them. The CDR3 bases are TGTGCCAGCAGCTCCGGGACTCCTAATGAGCAGTTCTTC. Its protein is CASSSGTPNEQFF.

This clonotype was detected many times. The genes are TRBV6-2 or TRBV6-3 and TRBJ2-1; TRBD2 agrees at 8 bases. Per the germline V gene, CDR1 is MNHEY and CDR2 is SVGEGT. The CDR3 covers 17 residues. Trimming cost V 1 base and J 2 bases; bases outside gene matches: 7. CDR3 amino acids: CASSYFSGSLPYNEQFF. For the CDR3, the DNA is TGTGCCAGCAGTTACTTCAGCGGGAGCCTTCCCTACAATGAGCAGTTCTTC.

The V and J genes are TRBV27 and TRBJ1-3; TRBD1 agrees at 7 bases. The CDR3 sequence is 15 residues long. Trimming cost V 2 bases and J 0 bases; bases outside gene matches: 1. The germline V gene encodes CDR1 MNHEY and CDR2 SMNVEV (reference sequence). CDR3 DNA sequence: TGTGCCAGCAGTTTAGCAGGGGGCTCTGGAAACACCATATATTTT. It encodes CASSLAGGSGNTIYF.

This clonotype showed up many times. CDR3 coding DNA: TGTGCCAGCATCCACGGGACTGGCAACACCGGGGAGCTGTTTTTT. Translated: CASIHGTGNTGELFF. The chain employs TRBV12-3 or TRBV12-4 and TRBJ2-2; tentatively, D is TRBD2 (6 bases). The CDR3 sequence is 15 residues long. V dropped 7 bases and J dropped 2 bases, with 14 bases sitting between them.

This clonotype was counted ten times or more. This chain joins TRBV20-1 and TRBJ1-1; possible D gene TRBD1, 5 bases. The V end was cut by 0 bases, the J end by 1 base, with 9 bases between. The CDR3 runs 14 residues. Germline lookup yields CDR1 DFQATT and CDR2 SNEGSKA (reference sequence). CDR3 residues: CSARDAGENTEAFF. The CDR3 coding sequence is TGCAGTGCTAGAGATGCGGGGGAGAACACTGAAGCTTTCTTT.

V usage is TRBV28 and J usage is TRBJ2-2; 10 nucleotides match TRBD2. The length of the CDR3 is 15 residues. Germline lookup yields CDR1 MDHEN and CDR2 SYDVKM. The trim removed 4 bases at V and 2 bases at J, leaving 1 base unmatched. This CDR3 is CASSWTSGNTGELFF. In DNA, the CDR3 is TGTGCCAGCAGTTGGACTAGCGGTAACACCGGGGAGCTGTTTTTT. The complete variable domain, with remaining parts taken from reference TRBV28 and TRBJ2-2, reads DVKVTQSSRYLVKRTGEKVFLECVQDMDHENMFWYRQDPGLGLRLIYFSYDVKMKEKGDIPEGYSVSREKKERFSLILESASTNQTSMYLCASSWTSGNTGELFFGEGSRLTVL.

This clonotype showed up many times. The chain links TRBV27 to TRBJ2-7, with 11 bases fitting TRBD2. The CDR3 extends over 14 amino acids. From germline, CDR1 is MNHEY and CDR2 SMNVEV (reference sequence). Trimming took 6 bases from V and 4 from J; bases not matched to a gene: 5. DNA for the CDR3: TGTGCCAGCAGAGTACTAGCGGGAGCTTACGAGCAGTACTTC. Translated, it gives CASRVLAGAYEQYF.

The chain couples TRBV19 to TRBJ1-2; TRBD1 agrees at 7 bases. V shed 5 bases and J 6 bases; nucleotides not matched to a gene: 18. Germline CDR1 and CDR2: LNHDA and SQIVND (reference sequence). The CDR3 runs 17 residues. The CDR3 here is CASSVTDRTGTADGYTF. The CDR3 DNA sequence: TGTGCCAGTAGTGTAACCGATAGAACCGGGACAGCGGATGGCTACACCTTC.

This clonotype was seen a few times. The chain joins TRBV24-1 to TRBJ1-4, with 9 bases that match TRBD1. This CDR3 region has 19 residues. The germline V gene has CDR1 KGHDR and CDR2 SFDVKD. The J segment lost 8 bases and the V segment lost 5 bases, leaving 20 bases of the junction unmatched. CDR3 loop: CATSVLTGGVPRNEEKLFF. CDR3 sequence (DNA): TGTGCCACCAGTGTCCTTACAGGGGGCGTTCCAAGGAATGAGGAAAAACTGTTTTTT.

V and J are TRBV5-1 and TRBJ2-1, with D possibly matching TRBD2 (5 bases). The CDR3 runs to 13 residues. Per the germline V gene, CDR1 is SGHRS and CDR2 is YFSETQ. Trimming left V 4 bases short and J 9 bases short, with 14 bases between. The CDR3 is CASSEGAGGEQFF. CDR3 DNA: TGCGCCAGCAGCGAGGGTGCAGGCGGTGAGCAGTTCTTC. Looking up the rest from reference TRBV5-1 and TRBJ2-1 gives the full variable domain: KAGVTQTPRYLIKTRGQQVTLSCSPISGHRSVSWYQQTPGQGLQFLFEYFSETQRNKGNFPGRFSGRQFSNSRSEMNVSTLELGDSALYLCASSEGAGGEQFFGPGTRLTVL.

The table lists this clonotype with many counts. The CDR3, as DNA: TGTGCCTGGAGCGCGACAGCGAACACTGAAGCTTTCTTT. Translation gives CAWSATANTEAFF. This sequence joins TRBV30 and TRBJ1-1; possible D gene TRBD1, 5 bases. V was shortened by 3 bases and J by 1 base, with 9 bases between the two germline ends. In germline, CDR1 is GTSNPN, CDR2 SVGIG (reference sequence). The CDR3 covers 13 residues.